These 5 T cell receptor beta chains originate from one sample sequenced in a study of OX40 agonist ivuxolimab in advanced cancers. Libraries were constructed by the immunoSEQ multiplex PCR assay. In its TCRdb copy, this immuneACCESS table keeps in-frame sequences only and misses some clones. Where compared with another copy, unresolved V genes explain less than half of these, and the others have no known cause. The sample yields 30,000 to 40,000 clones; around four fifths were counted once. The top ten hold about 25% of the sample. The sample here was CD4+ or CD8+ T cells sorted from blood, taken in a trial of the OX40 agonist ivuxolimab. These receptors all stem from an adult with an advanced solid tumor such as melanoma, head and neck, liver or kidney cancer.

The chain is built from TRBV7-8 and TRBJ2-1; no reliable D call. This CDR3 is built from 14 residues. Germline V CDR1 and CDR2: SGHVS, FQNEAQ. V lost 4 bases, J lost 6 bases, and 13 bases lay in between. DNA for the CDR3: TGTGCCAGCAGCTGGCTAGGGCCCTCCAATGAGCAGTTCTTC. Amino acid sequence: CASSWLGPSNEQFF.

V usage is TRBV29-1 and J usage is TRBJ1-1, with D possibly matching TRBD1 (5 bases). V lost 6 bases to trimming and J lost 5 bases, with 13 bases between them. In germline, CDR1 is SQVTM, CDR2 ANQGSEA. The CDR3 runs to 12 residues. CDR3 nucleotide sequence: TGCAGCGTGTTGGACACTTGGACTGAAGCTTTCTTT. Protein product: CSVLDTWTEAFF.

V usage is TRBV5-1 and J usage is TRBJ2-3; 9 nucleotides agree with TRBD2. CDR1 and CDR2 from the germline V gene are SGHRS and YFSETQ. V trimming: 0 bases; J trimming: 2 bases; junction bases outside the gene matches: 1. CDR3 length: 15 amino acids. CDR3 coding DNA: TGCGCCAGCAGCTTGGGACTAGCGGACACAGATACGCAGTATTTT. Translation: CASSLGLADTDTQYF.

The chain has TRBV5-1 and TRBJ2-7; 7 bases line up with TRBD1. The CDR3 runs to 14 residues. Germline CDR1 and CDR2: SGHRS and YFSETQ. V lost 4 bases to trimming and J lost 9 bases; unmatched junction nucleotides: 13. The CDR3 coding sequence is TGCGCCAGCAGCCTGGGGACAGATTCCTCGGGGCAGTACTTC. Encoded protein: CASSLGTDSSGQYF. Using reference TRBV5-1 and TRBJ2-7 for the parts outside the CDR3, the full variable domain is KAGVTQTPRYLIKTRGQQVTLSCSPISGHRSVSWYQQTPGQGLQFLFEYFSETQRNKGNFPGRFSGRQFSNSRSEMNVSTLELGDSALYLCASSLGTDSSGQYFGPGTRLTVT.

The V and J genes are TRBV27 and TRBJ2-2; D perhaps matches TRBD1 (5 bases). This CDR3 spans 14 amino acids. Deletions cut 3 bases from V and 4 bases from J, with 9 bases between. Germline V gene data show CDR1 as MNHEY and CDR2 as SMNVEV (reference sequence). The CDR3 reads CASSFQGGTGELFF. CDR3 nucleotides: TGTGCCAGCAGTTTTCAGGGTGGCACCGGGGAGCTGTTTTTT.